The TCR beta chain under discussion was sequenced for a study of blood T cells in healthy people across ages. Details on this clonotype: Its antigen is unidentified.

Through a sample-barcoded 5' primer and a J-beta primer mix, a second PCR was run for roughly 7 to 11 cycles. Researchers report that a template-switch adaptor with 12 random nucleotides tagged each cDNA molecule. MiXCR, applied by TCRdb to the 5' RACE reads, yields one record per CDR3 protein. The data show about 1.4 million distinct CDR3 sequences, approximately 59% seen once. Study observations and caveats: The study regarded diversity estimates from one million T cells as underestimates. A conclusive naive versus antigen-experienced comparison was prevented by the unsorted PBMCs. Comparison with aged donors showed that long-lived donors had more naive CD4+ cells and higher diversity.

This clonotype was sampled from a man between 18 and 35 years old in good health. Sequenced input: blood.

The CDR3: CASSQDWVRFDEQFF. The CDR3 bases are TGCGCCAGCAGCCAAGATTGGGTAAGGTTCGATGAGCAGTTCTTC. The V call is TRBV4-1, the J call TRBJ2-1, with D uncertain. Germline V gene sequence: CDR1 MGHRA, CDR2 YSYEKL. The CDR3 loop spans 15 amino acids. V lost 0 bases, J lost 8 bases, and 14 bases lay in between.